This T cell receptor beta chain was profiled in a study of T cells in women clearing cervical HPV infection. Study summary: Controls gave blood once infection was undetectable; cases at lesion identification.

Concerning this clone itself: As yet, its antigen is unknown. The read ends 3 residues shy of where the CDR3 ends; the end is completed using the germline J gene.

Profiled with immunoSEQ multiplex PCR; TCRdb holds only in-frame clones, not every one. This sample's table has tens of thousands of clones. Germline CDR1 reads SGHTA; CDR2 reads FQGTGA. CDR3 length: 16 residues. V lost 5 bases, J lost 3 bases, and 16 bases lay in between. Study-wide points: CIN3+ cases had significantly higher TCR repertoire richness than controls, but evenness did not differ. TRBV6-7 relative abundance averaged 0.11% in cases and roughly 0.17% in controls.

The V call is TRBV7-3, the J call TRBJ2-2; TRBD2 is a possible D gene (5 bases). Sequenced sample: blood buffy coat. The clonotype comes from a woman between 18 and 70 years old with a cervical HPV16 infection that either progressed to CIN3+ or cleared (not recorded which). The CDR3 spells CASSPRGMADTGELFF. The CDR3 bases that were read are TGTGCCAGCAGCCCCCGGGGTATGGCCGACACCGGGGAG. The whole variable domain, filled in from reference TRBV7-3 and TRBJ2-2, reads GAGVSQTPSNKVTEKGKYVELRCDPISGHTALYWYRQSLGQGPEFLIYFQGTGAADDSGLPNDRFFAVRPEGSVSTLKIQRTERGDSAVYLCASSPRGMADTGELFFGEGSRLTVL.